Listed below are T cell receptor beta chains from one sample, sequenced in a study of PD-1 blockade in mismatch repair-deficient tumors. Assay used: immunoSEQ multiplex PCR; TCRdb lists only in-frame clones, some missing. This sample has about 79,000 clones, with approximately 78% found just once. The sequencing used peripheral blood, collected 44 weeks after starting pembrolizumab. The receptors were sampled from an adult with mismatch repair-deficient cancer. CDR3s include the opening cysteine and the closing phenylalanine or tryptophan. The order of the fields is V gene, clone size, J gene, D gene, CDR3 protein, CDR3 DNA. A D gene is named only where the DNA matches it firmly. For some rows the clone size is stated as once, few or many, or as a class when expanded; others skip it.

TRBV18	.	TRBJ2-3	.	CASSPPGTRSTDTQYF	TGTGCCAGCTCACCCCCCGGGACAAGGAGCACAGATACGCAGTATTTT
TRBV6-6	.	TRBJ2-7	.	CASSYGYSGLSYEQYF	TGTGCCAGCAGTTACGGGTATAGCGGACTCTCCTACGAGCAGTACTTC
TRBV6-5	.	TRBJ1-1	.	CASSYRTVMGTEAFF	TGTGCCAGCAGTTACAGGACAGTTATGGGGACTGAAGCTTTCTTT
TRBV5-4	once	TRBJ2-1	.	CASSRPDRTYNEQFF	TGTGCCAGCAGCCGCCCGGACAGAACCTACAATGAGCAGTTCTTC
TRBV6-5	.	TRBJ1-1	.	CASSHGGDAAFF	TGTGCCAGCAGTCACGGGGGGGATGCAGCTTTCTTT
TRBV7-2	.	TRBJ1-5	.	CASTREPKEPQHF	TGTGCCAGCACCCGGGAACCGAAGGAGCCCCAGCATTTT
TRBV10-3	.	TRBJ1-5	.	CAISETGYSNQPQHF	TGTGCCATCAGTGAGACAGGGTATAGCAATCAGCCCCAGCATTTT
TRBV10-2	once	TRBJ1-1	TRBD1	CASRGQGTSTEAFF	TGCGCCAGCAGGGGACAGGGGACGTCCACTGAAGCTTTCTTT
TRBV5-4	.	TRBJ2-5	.	CASSLWQETQYF	TGTGCCAGCAGCTTGTGGCAAGAGACCCAGTACTTC
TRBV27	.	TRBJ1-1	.	CASSSHKSDRNTEAFF	TGTGCCAGCAGTTCTCACAAATCGGACCGGAACACTGAAGCTTTCTTT
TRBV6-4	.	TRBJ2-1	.	CASSDTRSEQFF	TGTGCCAGCAGTGATACGAGGTCCGAGCAGTTCTTC
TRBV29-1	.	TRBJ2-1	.	CSVEAKASLYEQFF	TGCAGCGTTGAAGCGAAAGCTAGTCTTTATGAGCAGTTCTTC
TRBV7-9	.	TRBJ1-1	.	CASSKDMNTEAFF	TGTGCCAGCAGCAAGGACATGAACACTGAAGCTTTCTTT
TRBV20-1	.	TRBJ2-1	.	CSAIYEREQFF	TGCAGTGCTATTTATGAGCGGGAGCAGTTCTTC
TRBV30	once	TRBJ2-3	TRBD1	CAWSRRDRGGTDTQYF	TGTGCCTGGAGCCGACGGGACAGGGGAGGCACAGATACGCAGTATTTT
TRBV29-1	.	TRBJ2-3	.	CSVEEAVAQYF	TGCAGCGTTGAAGAGGCGGTGGCGCAGTATTTT
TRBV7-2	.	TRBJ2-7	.	CASSLWTEKSYEQYF	TGTGCCAGCAGCTTGTGGACAGAAAAATCCTACGAGCAGTACTTC
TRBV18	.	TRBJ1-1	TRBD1	CASSPPTGLNTEAFF	TGTGCCAGCTCACCGCCGACAGGGTTGAACACTGAAGCTTTCTTT
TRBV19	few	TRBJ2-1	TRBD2	CASSGGGSRREQFF	TGTGCCAGTAGCGGGGGAGGGTCCCGACGTGAGCAGTTCTTC
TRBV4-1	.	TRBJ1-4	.	CASSLSIAPGPGAEKLFF	TGCGCCAGCAGCCTCTCAATCGCGCCGGGACCCGGGGCCGAAAAACTGTTTTTT
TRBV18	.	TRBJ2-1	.	CASSRQHQTSYNEQFF	TGTGCCAGCTCACGCCAACACCAAACCTCCTACAATGAGCAGTTCTTC
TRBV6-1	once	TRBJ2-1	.	CASGQKYNEQFF	TGTGCCAGCGGGCAGAAGTACAATGAGCAGTTCTTC
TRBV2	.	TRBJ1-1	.	CASSADEGTEAFF	TGTGCCAGCAGTGCGGACGAGGGCACTGAAGCTTTCTTT
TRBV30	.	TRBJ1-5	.	CAWSVRAGQGGQPQHF	TGTGCCTGGAGTGTACGGGCTGGGCAGGGTGGTCAGCCCCAGCATTTT
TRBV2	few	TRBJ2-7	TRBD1	CASGGTGYFEQYF	TGTGCCAGCGGAGGGACAGGATACTTCGAGCAGTACTTC
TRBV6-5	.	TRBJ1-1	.	CASSSLQSSNTEAFF	TGTGCCAGCAGTTCGCTCCAGAGCTCGAACACTGAAGCTTTCTTT
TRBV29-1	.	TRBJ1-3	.	CSVVGVGNTIYF	TGCAGCGTTGTCGGGGTTGGAAACACCATATATTTT
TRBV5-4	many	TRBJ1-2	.	CASSFFTNPLYGYTF	TGTGCCAGCAGCTTCTTCACAAACCCACTCTATGGCTACACCTTC
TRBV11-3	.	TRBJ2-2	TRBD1	CASSSTGSNTGELFF	TGTGCCAGCAGCTCGACAGGGAGTAACACCGGGGAGCTGTTTTTT
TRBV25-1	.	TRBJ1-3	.	CARRQIPARNTIYF	TGTGCCCGGCGACAGATCCCGGCCCGAAACACCATATATTTT
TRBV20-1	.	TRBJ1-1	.	CSLNTEAFF	TGCAGTCTTAACACTGAAGCTTTCTTT
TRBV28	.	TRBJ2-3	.	CASSLPLGGTDTQYF	TGTGCCAGCAGTTTACCTTTGGGGGGCACAGATACGCAGTATTTT
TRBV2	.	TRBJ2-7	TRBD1	CASSVLGQGAIYEQYF	TGTGCCAGCAGTGTGTTGGGACAGGGGGCCATCTACGAGCAGTACTTC
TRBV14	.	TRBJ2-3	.	CASSPGYPDTQYF	TGTGCCAGCAGCCCAGGGTACCCAGATACGCAGTATTTT
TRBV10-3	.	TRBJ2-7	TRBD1	CAISELGTGGNEQYF	TGTGCCATCAGTGAGCTCGGGACAGGGGGCAACGAGCAGTACTTC
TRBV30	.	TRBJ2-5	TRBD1	CAWSRTGQETQYF	TGTGCCTGGAGTCGGACAGGCCAAGAGACCCAGTACTTC
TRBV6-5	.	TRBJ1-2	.	CASRFPGRGNYGYTF	TGTGCCAGCAGGTTCCCGGGAAGAGGCAACTATGGCTACACCTTC
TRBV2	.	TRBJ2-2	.	CASSEARNTGELFF	TGTGCCAGCAGTGAAGCCCGCAACACCGGGGAGCTGTTTTTT
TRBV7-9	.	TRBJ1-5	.	CASRAGLSQPQHF	TGTGCCAGCAGGGCGGGGCTTAGTCAGCCCCAGCATTTT
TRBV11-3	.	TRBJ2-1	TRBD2	CASSPSSLTSGSDEQFF	TGTGCCAGCAGCCCAAGTTCGTTGACTAGCGGGAGCGATGAGCAGTTCTTC
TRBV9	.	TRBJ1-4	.	CASSVGGATNEKLFF	TGTGCCAGCAGCGTAGGCGGGGCAACTAATGAAAAACTGTTTTTT
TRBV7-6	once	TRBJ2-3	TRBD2	CASSWGLAVKGDTQYF	TGTGCCAGCAGCTGGGGACTAGCGGTCAAGGGAGATACGCAGTATTTT
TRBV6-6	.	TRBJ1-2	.	CASTPGVNYGYTF	TGTGCCAGCACCCCAGGGGTTAACTATGGCTACACCTTC
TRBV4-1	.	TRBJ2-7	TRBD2	CASSQEQRESYEQYF	TGCGCCAGCAGCCAAGAACAGCGGGAGTCCTACGAGCAGTACTTC
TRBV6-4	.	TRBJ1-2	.	CASSEQQGNYGYTF	TGTGCCAGCAGTGAACAACAGGGAAACTATGGCTACACCTTC
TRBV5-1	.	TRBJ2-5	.	CASSPAGEETQYF	TGCGCCAGCAGCCCGGCAGGGGAAGAGACCCAGTACTTC